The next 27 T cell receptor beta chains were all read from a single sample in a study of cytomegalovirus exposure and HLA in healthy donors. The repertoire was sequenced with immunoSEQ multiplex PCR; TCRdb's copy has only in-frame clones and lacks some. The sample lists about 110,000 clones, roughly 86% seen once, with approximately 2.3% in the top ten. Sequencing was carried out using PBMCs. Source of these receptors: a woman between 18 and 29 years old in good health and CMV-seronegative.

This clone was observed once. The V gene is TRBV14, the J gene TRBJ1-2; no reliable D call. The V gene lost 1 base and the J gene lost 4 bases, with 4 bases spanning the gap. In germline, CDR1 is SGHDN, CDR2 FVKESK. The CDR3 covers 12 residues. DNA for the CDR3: TGTGCCAGCAGCCAAGCGAGCTATGGCTACACCTTC. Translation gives CASSQASYGYTF.

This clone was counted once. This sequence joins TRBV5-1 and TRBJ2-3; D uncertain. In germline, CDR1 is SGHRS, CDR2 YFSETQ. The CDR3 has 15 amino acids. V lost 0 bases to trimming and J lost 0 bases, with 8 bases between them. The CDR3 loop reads CASSLVSPSTDTQYF. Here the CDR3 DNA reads TGCGCCAGCAGCTTGGTGTCCCCTAGCACAGATACGCAGTATTTT.

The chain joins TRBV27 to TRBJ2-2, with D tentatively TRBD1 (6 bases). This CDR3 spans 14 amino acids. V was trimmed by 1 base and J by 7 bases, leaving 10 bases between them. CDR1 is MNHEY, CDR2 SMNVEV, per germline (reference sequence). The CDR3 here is CASSLYRDNGELFF. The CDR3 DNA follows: TGTGCCAGCAGTTTATACCGGGACAACGGGGAGCTGTTTTTT.

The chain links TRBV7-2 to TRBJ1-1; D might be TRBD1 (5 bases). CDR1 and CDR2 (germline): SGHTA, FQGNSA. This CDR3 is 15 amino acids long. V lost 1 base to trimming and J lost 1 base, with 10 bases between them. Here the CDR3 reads CASSLVGASNTEAFF. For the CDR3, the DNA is TGTGCCAGCAGCTTAGTTGGGGCCTCGAACACTGAAGCTTTCTTT.

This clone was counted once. In DNA form, the CDR3 reads TGTGCCAGCAGCCAAATGTTATTCCCGAGCAGGGCCGTAAACCAAGAGACCCAGTACTTC. Its protein product is CASSQMLFPSRAVNQETQYF. The gene calls are TRBV4-2 and TRBJ2-5, with a weak D call TRBD1 (5 bases). There are 20 residues in the CDR3. Germline V gives CDR1 LGHNA, CDR2 YNFKEQ. Trimming removed 2 bases at V and 0 bases at J, with 25 bases between.

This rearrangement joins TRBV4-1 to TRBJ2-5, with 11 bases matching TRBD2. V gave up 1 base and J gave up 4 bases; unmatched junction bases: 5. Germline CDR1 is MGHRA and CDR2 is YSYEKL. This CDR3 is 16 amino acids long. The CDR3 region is CASSQGIAGGLETQYF. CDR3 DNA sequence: TGCGCCAGCAGCCAAGGAATAGCGGGAGGGTTAGAGACCCAGTACTTC.

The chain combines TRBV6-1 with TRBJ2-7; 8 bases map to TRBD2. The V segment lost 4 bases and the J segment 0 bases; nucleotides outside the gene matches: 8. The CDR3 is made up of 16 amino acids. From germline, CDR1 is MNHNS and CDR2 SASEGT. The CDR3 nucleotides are TGTGCCAGCAGTGGATCCCAGACTAGCGCCTCCTACGAGCAGTACTTC. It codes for CASSGSQTSASYEQYF.

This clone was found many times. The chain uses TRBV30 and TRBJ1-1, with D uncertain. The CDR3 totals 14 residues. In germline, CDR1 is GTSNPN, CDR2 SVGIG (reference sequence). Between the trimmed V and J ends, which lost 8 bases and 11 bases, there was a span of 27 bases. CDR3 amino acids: CAGRDRGKLVEAFF. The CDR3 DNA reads TGTGCCGGACGTGATAGAGGGAAGTTGGTCGAGGCTTTCTTT.

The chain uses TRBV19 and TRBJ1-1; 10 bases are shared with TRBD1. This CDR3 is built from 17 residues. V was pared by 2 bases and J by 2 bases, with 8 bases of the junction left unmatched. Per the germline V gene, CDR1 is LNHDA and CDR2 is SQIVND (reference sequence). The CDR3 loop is CASSISGTGDFNTEAFF. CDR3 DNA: TGTGCCAGTAGTATATCGGGGACAGGGGATTTTAACACTGAAGCTTTCTTT.

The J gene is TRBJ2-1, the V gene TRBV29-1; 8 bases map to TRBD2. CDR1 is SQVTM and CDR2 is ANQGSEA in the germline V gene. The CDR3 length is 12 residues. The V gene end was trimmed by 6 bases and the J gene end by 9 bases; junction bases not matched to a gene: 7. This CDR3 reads CSVSPGGSEQFF. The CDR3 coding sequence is TGCAGCGTCTCCCCGGGGGGGAGTGAGCAGTTCTTC.

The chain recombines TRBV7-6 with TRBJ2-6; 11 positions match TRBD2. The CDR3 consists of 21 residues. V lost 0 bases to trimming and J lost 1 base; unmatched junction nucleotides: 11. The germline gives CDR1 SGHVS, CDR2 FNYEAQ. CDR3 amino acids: CASSLAGLAGGFPSGANVLTF. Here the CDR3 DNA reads TGTGCCAGCAGCTTAGCGGGTCTAGCGGGAGGATTCCCGTCTGGGGCCAACGTCCTGACTTTC.

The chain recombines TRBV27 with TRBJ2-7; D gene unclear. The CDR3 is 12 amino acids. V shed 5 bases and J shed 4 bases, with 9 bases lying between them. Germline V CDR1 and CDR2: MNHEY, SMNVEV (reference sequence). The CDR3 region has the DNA TGTGCCAGCAGTATCCCCCCTTACGAGCAGTACTTC. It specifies CASSIPPYEQYF.

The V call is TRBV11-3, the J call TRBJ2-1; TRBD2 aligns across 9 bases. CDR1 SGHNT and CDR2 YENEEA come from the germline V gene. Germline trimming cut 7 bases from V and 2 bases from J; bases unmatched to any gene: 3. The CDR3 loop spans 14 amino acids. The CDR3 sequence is CASNPSGTYNEQFF. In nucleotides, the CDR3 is TGTGCCAGCAACCCTAGCGGGACCTACAATGAGCAGTTCTTC.

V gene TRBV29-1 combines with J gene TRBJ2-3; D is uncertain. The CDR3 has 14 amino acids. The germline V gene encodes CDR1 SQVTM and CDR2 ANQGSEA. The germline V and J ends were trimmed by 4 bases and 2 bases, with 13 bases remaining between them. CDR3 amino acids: CSVAAGLFTDTQYF. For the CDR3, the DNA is TGCAGCGTTGCGGCTGGGCTTTTCACAGATACGCAGTATTTT.

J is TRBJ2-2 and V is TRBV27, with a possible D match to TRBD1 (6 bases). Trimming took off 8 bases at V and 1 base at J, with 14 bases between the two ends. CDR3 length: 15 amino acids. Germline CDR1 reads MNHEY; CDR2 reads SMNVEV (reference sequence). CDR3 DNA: TGTGCCAGCTCCCCGGGGACACAGAACACCGGGGAGCTGTTTTTT. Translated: CASSPGTQNTGELFF.

CDR3 in amino acids: CASSLTLDRRGAQYF. The CDR3 nucleotides are TGTGCCAGCAGTCTGACACTGGACAGACGTGGGGCCCAGTACTTC. This chain joins TRBV2 and TRBJ2-5, with D perhaps TRBD1 (6 bases). Germline CDR1 and CDR2: SNHLY and FYNNEI. The V and J ends lost 5 bases and 9 bases respectively, with 22 bases between them. This CDR3 contains 15 residues. Combining the CDR3 with reference TRBV2 and TRBJ2-5 gives the whole variable domain EPEVTQTPSHQVTQMGQEVILRCVPISNHLYFYWYRQILGQKVEFLVSFYNNEISEKSEIFDDQFSVERPDGSNFTLKIRSTKLEDSAMYFCASSLTLDRRGAQYFGPGTRLLVL.

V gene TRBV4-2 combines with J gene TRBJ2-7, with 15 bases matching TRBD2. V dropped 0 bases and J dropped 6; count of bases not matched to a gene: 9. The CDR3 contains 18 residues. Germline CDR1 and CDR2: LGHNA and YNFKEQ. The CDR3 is CASSQDWWTSGGAFEQYF. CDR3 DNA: TGTGCCAGCAGCCAAGACTGGTGGACTAGCGGGGGGGCGTTCGAGCAGTACTTC.

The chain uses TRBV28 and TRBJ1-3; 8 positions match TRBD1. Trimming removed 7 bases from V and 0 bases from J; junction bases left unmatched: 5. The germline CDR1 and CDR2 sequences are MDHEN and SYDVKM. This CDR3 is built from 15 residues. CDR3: CASMGQGASGNTIYF. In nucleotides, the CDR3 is TGTGCCAGCATGGGGCAGGGGGCCTCTGGAAACACCATATATTTT.

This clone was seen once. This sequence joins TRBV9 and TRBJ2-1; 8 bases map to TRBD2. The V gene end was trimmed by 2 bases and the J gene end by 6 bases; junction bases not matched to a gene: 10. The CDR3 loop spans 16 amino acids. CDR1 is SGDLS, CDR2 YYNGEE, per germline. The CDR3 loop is CASSVFGGRSSNEQFF. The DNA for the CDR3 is TGTGCCAGCAGCGTGTTTGGCGGGAGGTCTAGCAATGAGCAGTTCTTC.

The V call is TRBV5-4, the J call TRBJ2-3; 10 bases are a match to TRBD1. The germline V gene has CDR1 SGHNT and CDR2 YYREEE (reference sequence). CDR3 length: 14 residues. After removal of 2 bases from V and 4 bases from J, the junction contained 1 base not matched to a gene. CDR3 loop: CASSLGQGADTQYF. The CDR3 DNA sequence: TGTGCCAGCAGCTTAGGACAGGGGGCAGATACGCAGTATTTT.

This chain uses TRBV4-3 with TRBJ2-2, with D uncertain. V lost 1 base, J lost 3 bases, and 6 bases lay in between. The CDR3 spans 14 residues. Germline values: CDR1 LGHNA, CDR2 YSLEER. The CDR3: CASSQAPDTGELFF. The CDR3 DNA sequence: TGCGCCAGCAGCCAAGCGCCAGACACCGGGGAGCTGTTTTTT.

CDR3 loop: CASSLFGSDLYEQYF. The DNA of the CDR3 is TGTGCCAGCAGCTTGTTCGGGAGCGATTTGTACGAGCAGTACTTC. This rearrangement joins TRBV5-6 to TRBJ2-7, with TRBD2 as a possible D gene (6 bases). The germline V gene has CDR1 SGHDT and CDR2 YYEEEE. The CDR3 loop spans 15 amino acids. Trimming stripped 1 base from V and 4 bases from J, with 15 bases between. The complete variable domain, with remaining parts taken from reference TRBV5-6 and TRBJ2-7, reads DAGVTQSPTHLIKTRGQQVTLRCSPKSGHDTVSWYQQALGQGPQFIFQYYEEEERQRGNFPDRFSGHQFPNYSSELNVNALLLGDSALYLCASSLFGSDLYEQYFGPGTRLTVT.

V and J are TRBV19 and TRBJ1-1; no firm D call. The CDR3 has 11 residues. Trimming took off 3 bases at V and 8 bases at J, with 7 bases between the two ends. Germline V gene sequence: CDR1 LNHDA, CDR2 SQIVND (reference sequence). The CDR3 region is CASSIYREAFF. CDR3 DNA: TGTGCCAGTAGTATCTACCGGGAAGCTTTCTTT.

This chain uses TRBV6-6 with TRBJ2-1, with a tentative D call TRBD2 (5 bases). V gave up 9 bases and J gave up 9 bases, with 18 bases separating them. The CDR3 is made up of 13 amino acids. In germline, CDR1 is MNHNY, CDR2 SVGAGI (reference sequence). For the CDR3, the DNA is TGTGCCAGTGCTACCGGGGAAGTTCGTGAGCAGTTCTTC. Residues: CASATGEVREQFF.

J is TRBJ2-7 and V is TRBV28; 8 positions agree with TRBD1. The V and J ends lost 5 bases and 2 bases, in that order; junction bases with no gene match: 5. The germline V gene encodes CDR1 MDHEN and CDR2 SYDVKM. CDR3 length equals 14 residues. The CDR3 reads CASSLDRVAYEQYF. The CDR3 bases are TGTGCCAGCAGTCTGGACAGGGTGGCCTACGAGCAGTACTTC.

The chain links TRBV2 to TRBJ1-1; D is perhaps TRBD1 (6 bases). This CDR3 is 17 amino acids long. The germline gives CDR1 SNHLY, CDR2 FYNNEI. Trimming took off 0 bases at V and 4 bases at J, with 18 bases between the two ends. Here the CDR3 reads CASSEAKNTGFGTEAFF. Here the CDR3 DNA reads TGTGCCAGCAGTGAAGCCAAAAACACAGGGTTCGGCACTGAAGCTTTCTTT.

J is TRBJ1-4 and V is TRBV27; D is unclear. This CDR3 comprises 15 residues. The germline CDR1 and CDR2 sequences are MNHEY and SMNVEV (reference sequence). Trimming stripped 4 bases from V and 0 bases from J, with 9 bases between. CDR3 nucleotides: TGTGCCAGCAGTTACGAGGCCGCAACTAATGAAAAACTGTTTTTT. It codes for CASSYEAATNEKLFF. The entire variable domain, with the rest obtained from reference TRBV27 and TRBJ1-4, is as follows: EAQVTQNPRYLITVTGKKLTVTCSQNMNHEYMSWYRQDPGLGLRQIYYSMNVEVTDKGDVPEGYKVSRKEKRNFPLILESPSPNQTSLYFCASSYEAATNEKLFFGSGTQLSVL.